This T cell receptor beta chain was sequenced during a study of blood T cell repertoires in COVID-19 (dated by TCRdb to the early 2020s). For the study in its entirety: The collaborator samples originated in the United States, Italy and Spain and spanned the acute and convalescent phases of COVID-19. HLA class I and class II types, where available, came from metadata supplied by the sample provider rather than from assay-based typing. The prospective study material was composed of cDNA or gDNA derived from T cells, B-cell-depleted T cells, or PBMCs. A de-identified subject ID, COVID-19 status, age in years and sex were almost always included in the sample metadata. The repertoires were made available in a free public database intended to serve as a resource for research on the immune response to SARS-CoV-2. Deeply sampled blood TCRbeta repertoires from subjects exposed to, actively infected with, or recovered from COVID-19 were included in the dataset. Samples were obtained from the ongoing ImmuneRACE study (first 160 participants) and from over 1,000 subjects provided by 6 global collaborators.

V is clipped by 1 base and J by 2 bases, and the sequence between their germline boundaries is 9 bases long. The CDR3 starts with the cysteine, ends with the phenylalanine, and has 15 residues. Only the CDR3 DNA is retained, 45 bases long and in frame from the first base. From the germline V gene (reference sequence), CDR1 is LNHDA and CDR2 is SQIVND. Whole blood was collected in K2EDTA tubes by collaborating institutions according to the institutions' own protocols. Collaborator samples were shipped for TCRbeta analysis as frozen whole blood, isolated PBMCs, or DNA extracted from either sample type. The immunoSEQ Assay, a bias-controlled multiplex PCR, was used to amplify TCRbeta CDR3 regions from genomic DNA. As for how the authors treated the data: Within the assay, amplification of reference gene primers was used to estimate how many nucleated cells each sample contained. Sequence reads were collapsed and filtered to measure the absolute abundance of every unique TCRbeta CDR3 rearrangement. For each sample, productive Simpson clonality was calculated as the square root of Simpson's diversity index over productive rearrangements. This is the immuneACCESS table as TCRdb keeps it, with only in-frame sequences that have V and J called. A part of the clones is gone; compared with another copy, unresolved V genes explain less than half, and the rest is unexplained. The DNA was the basis for D and trimming; V, J and clone size are from that table. The sample table records about 170,000 clones; 86% of these occur just once. 3% to 4% of the sample lies in the top ten.

Broad study findings and their caveats: How much clinical and demographic metadata was included differed by source and by participant, and the metadata was provided uncurated.

Remarks on this clone: It lacks a known antigen. No base qualities exist here, and no much larger clone lies one base off it.

This clonotype was obtained from a man between 65 and 85 years old with acute or convalescent COVID-19. Recombination joined TRBV19 with TRBJ1-5; too little of a D gene remains to name it. Input material: peripheral blood. Here the CDR3 is given as CASSIGRQGNQPQHF. The DNA sequence is given as TGTGCCAGTAGTATAGGGAGGCAGGGCAATCAGCCCCAGCATTTT. The reference TRBV19 and TRBJ1-5 proteins fill in what lies around the CDR3, so the full variable domain reads DGGITQSPKYLFRKEGQNVTLSCEQNLNHDAMYWYRQDPGQGLRLIYYSQIVNDFQKGDIAEGYSVSREKKESFPLTVTSAQKNPTAFYLCASSIGRQGNQPQHFGDGTRLSIL.